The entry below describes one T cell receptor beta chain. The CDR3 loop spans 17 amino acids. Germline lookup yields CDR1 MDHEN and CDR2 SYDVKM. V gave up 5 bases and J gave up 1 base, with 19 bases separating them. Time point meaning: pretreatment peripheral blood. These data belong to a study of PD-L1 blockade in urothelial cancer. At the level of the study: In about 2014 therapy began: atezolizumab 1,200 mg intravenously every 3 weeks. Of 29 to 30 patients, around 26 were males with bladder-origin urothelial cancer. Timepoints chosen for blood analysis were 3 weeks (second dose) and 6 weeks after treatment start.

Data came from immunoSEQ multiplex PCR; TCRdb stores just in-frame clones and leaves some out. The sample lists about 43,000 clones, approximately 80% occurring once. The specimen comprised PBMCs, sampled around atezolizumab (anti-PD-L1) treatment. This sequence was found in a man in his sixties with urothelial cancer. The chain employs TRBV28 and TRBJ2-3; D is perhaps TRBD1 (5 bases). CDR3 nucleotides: TGTGCCAGCAGTGGAGCGTTTAGGACAAGCCGCACAGATACGCAGTATTTT. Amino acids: CASSGAFRTSRTDTQYF.